These T cell receptor beta chains were read from a single sample in a study of yellow fever vaccine responses in identical twins. MiXCR, run by TCRdb on the RT-PCR reads, gives a single entry per CDR3 protein. The sample carries approximately 2,500 distinct CDR3 sequences, roughly four fifths recorded once. The sample consisted of T cells from blood (PBMCs), unsorted or a sorted subset (not recorded which), taken before or after yellow fever vaccination (not recorded which). Receptors originate from a female donor who received the yellow fever vaccine. Both conserved end residues are part of each CDR3. A D gene is named only where the DNA matches it firmly. Expanded clones are given a class, and other clones once, few, many or no size at all.

size | D | J | V | length | DNA | CDR3
. | . | TRBJ2-3 | TRBV4-1 | 15 | TGCGCCAGCAGCTTTCCCGGCGCGGACCGGGATACGCAGTATTTT | CASSFPGADRDTQYF
. | . | TRBJ2-2 | TRBV11-3 | 15 | TGTGCCAGCAGCCCCCGGGACGGGGGGCCCGGGGAGCTGTTTTTT | CASSPRDGGPGELFF
large | . | TRBJ2-5 | TRBV27 | 14 | TGTGCCAGCAGTTTATACGGGGACCAAGAGACCCAGTACTTC | CASSLYGDQETQYF
. | . | TRBJ2-5 | TRBV21-1 | 14 | TGTGCCAGCACCGCTAGGGACTCTCAAGAGACCCAGTACTTC | CASTARDSQETQYF
. | TRBD1 | TRBJ2-3 | TRBV11-2 | 15 | TGTGCCAGCAGCTTCGGACAGGCGAACACAGATACGCAGTATTTT | CASSFGQANTDTQYF
. | TRBD2 | TRBJ2-1 | TRBV11-1 | 15 | TGTGCCAGCAGCCCCGCGTCTAGCGGGAGGACTGAGCAGTTCTTC | CASSPASSGRTEQFF
. | . | TRBJ1-2 | TRBV4-2 | 16 | TGTGCCAGCAGCGCAGCGACAGCCCATGTTCTTTATGGCTACACCTTC | CASSAATAHVLYGYTF
. | . | TRBJ1-1 | TRBV10-3 | 15 | TGTGCCATCAGTGAGGGAGTGAGGATGAACACTGAAGCTTTCTTT | CAISEGVRMNTEAFF
. | TRBD1 | TRBJ2-1 | TRBV11-3 | 15 | TGTGCCAGCACCGAGCGCACAGGGGCCTACAATGAGCAGTTCTTC | CASTERTGAYNEQFF
. | . | TRBJ2-3 | TRBV10-1 | 13 | TGCGCCAGCAGTGCGGCAGCCTTAGATACGCAGTATTTT | CASSAAALDTQYF
once | . | TRBJ2-3 | TRBV18 | 15 | TGTGCCAGCTCACCGACCTTAGCGGACACAGATACGCAGTATTTT | CASSPTLADTDTQYF
. | . | TRBJ2-3 | TRBV6-4 | 17 | TGTGCCAGCAGTGACTCTCCAGGGGGGGACAGCACAGATACGCAGTATTTT | CASSDSPGGDSTDTQYF
. | TRBD1 | TRBJ2-7 | TRBV4-3 | 14 | TGCGCCAGCAGCCCTATGACAGGGCGGTACGAGCAGTACTTC | CASSPMTGRYEQYF
. | . | TRBJ1-4 | TRBV10-3 | 16 | TGTGCCATCAGTAATGCAGGATCAGCAACTAATGAAAAACTGTTTTTT | CAISNAGSATNEKLFF
. | TRBD2 | TRBJ2-5 | TRBV11-2 | 16 | TGTGCCAGCAGCTTAGACGGTTTCCTAGCGGGAGAGACCCAGTACTTC | CASSLDGFLAGETQYF
. | . | TRBJ2-1 | TRBV15 | 14 | TGTGCCACCAGCAGAGGGACAGCGGAGCATGAGCAGTTCTTC | CATSRGTAEHEQFF
. | . | TRBJ2-2 | TRBV11-2 | 15 | TGTGCCAGCAGCTCCCGGTGGATGAACACCGGGGAGCTGTTTTTT | CASSSRWMNTGELFF
. | . | TRBJ2-7 | TRBV7-3 | 13 | TGTGCCAGCAGCTTTGGGGGAACCTACGAGCAGTACTTC | CASSFGGTYEQYF
. | TRBD1 | TRBJ1-5 | TRBV23-1 | 14 | TGCGCCAGCAGTCAATCCGCAGGGGGGCCGCCCCAGCATTTT | CASSQSAGGPPQHF
. | . | TRBJ2-3 | TRBV11-3 | 16 | TGTGCCAGCAGCTTACCCAGGCAGGATCCCGGAGGTACGCAGTATTTT | CASSLPRQDPGGTQYF
. | TRBD1 | TRBJ2-1 | TRBV4-1 | 16 | TGCGCCAGCAGCCCAAAGGACAGGGTGGTCCCCAATGAGCAGTTCTTC | CASSPKDRVVPNEQFF
. | . | TRBJ2-7 | TRBV11-2 | 12 | TGTGCCAGCAGCTTGGGGGCCTACGAGCAGTACTTC | CASSLGAYEQYF
. | . | TRBJ2-7 | TRBV11-1 | 18 | TGTGCCAGCAGCTTACCCCCCCCGGGGGGCCTCCACTCCTACGAGCAGTACTTC | CASSLPPPGGLHSYEQYF
. | . | TRBJ2-3 | TRBV19 | 13 | TGTGCCAGTAAGCGACAGGATACAGATACGCAGTATTTT | CASKRQDTDTQYF
. | TRBD2 | TRBJ2-1 | TRBV10-1 | 16 | TGCGCCAGCAGTGGCCCCTCTAGCGGCGCTTACAATGAGCAGTTCTTC | CASSGPSSGAYNEQFF
once | . | TRBJ2-1 | TRBV7-3 | 14 | TGTGCCAGCAGCTTAATGGCAGTGGGCGATGAGCAGTTCTTC | CASSLMAVGDEQFF
few | . | TRBJ2-3 | TRBV11-2 | 14 | TGTGCCAGCAGCTTAGACGGGGGAACAGATACGCAGTATTTT | CASSLDGGTDTQYF
. | TRBD1 | TRBJ2-1 | TRBV11-1 | 16 | TGTGCCAGCAGCATAGCCGGGACAGTATCCAACAATGAGCAGTTCTTC | CASSIAGTVSNNEQFF
. | TRBD2 | TRBJ2-3 | TRBV12-3/TRBV12-4 | 17 | TGTGCCAGCAGTTCAGATGGGACTAGCGGGAGCACAGATACGCAGTATTTT | CASSSDGTSGSTDTQYF
few | . | TRBJ1-2 | TRBV4-2 | 12 | TGTGCCAGCAGCCTCCGGGACGATGGCTACACCTTC | CASSLRDDGYTF
. | . | TRBJ2-3 | TRBV13 | 14 | TGTGCCAGCAAGTCGGGCTCTAGCACAGATACGCAGTATTTT | CASKSGSSTDTQYF
. | . | TRBJ2-3 | TRBV20-1 | 13 | TGCAGTGCATCGGACAGAAGCACAGATACGCAGTATTTT | CSASDRSTDTQYF
. | TRBD1 | TRBJ1-5 | TRBV19 | 13 | TGTGCCAGCACCGACAGGGTCGCTCAGCCCCAGCATTTT | CASTDRVAQPQHF